This entry features one T cell receptor (beta chain) sequence. This sample is drawn from a study of blood T cell repertoires in COVID-19. Profiling relied on immunoSEQ multiplex PCR, and the TCRdb table lists in-frame clones only, not all of them. The repertoire has 230,000 or so clones, roughly 90% of them found once; the top ten carry under 2%. The germline V gene encodes CDR1 MGHRA and CDR2 YSYEKL. CDR3 size: 17 residues. V lost 2 bases, J lost 0 bases, and 6 bases stayed unmatched. Sequencing was carried out using peripheral blood. The clonotype was recovered from a man between 35 and 55 years old with active or convalescent COVID-19. The chain uses TRBV4-1 and TRBJ1-3, with 8 bases identical to TRBD1. CDR3: CASSQFDRGHSGNTIYF. DNA of the CDR3: TGCGCCAGCAGCCAATTCGACAGGGGCCACTCTGGAAACACCATATATTTT.